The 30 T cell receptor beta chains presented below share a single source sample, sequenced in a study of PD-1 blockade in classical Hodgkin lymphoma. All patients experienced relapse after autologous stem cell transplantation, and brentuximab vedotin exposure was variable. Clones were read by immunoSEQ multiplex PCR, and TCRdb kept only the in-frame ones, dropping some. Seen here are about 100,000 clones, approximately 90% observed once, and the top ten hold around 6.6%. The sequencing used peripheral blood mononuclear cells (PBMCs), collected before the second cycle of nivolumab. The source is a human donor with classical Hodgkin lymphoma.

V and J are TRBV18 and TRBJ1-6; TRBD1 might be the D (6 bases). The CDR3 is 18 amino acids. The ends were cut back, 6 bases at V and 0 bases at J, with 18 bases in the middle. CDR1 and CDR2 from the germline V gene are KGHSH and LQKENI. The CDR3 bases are TGTGCCAGCTCGGTATCGACAGGTGCCAGCTCCTATAATTCACCCCTCCACTTT. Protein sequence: CASSVSTGASSYNSPLHF.

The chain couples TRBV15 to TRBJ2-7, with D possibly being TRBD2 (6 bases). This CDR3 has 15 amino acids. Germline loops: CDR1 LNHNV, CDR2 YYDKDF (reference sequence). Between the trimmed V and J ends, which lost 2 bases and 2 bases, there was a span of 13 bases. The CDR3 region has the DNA TGTGCCACCAGCAGATTTGGGGACTCTACCTACGAGCAGTACTTC. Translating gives CATSRFGDSTYEQYF.

CDR3 coding DNA: TGTGCCAGCAGTGATGGACGGTCCTACGAGCAGTACTTC. This encodes CASSDGRSYEQYF. The rearrangement joins TRBV6-5 to TRBJ2-7; no clear D. The ends were cut back, 5 bases at V and 1 base at J, with 9 bases in the middle. Looked up from germline, CDR1 is MNHEY and CDR2 is SVGAGI. The CDR3 spans 13 residues.

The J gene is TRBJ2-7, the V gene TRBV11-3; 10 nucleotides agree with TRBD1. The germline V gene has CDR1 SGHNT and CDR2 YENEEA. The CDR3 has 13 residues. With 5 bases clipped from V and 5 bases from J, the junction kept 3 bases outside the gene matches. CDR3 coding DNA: TGTGCCAGCAGCCGCGGGACAGGGGACGAGCAGTACTTC. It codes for CASSRGTGDEQYF. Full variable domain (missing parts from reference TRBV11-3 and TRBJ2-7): EAGVVQSPRYKIIEKKQPVAFWCNPISGHNTLYWYLQNLGQGPELLIRYENEEAVDDSQLPKDRFSAERLKGVDSTLKIQPAELGDSAVYLCASSRGTGDEQYFGPGTRLTVT.

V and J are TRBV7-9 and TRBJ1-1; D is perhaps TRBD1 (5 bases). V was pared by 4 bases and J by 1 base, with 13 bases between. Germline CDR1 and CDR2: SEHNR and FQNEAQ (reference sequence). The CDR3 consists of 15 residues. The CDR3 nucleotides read TGTGCCAGCAGCTCGTTGGACACGGGGAACACTGAAGCTTTCTTT. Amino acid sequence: CASSSLDTGNTEAFF.

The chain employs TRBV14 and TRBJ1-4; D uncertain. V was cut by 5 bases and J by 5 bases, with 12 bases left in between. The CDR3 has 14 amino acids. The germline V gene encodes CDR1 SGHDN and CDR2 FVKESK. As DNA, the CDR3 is TGTGCCAGCAGCGTGATGTACGGCAATGAAAAACTGTTTTTT. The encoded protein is CASSVMYGNEKLFF.

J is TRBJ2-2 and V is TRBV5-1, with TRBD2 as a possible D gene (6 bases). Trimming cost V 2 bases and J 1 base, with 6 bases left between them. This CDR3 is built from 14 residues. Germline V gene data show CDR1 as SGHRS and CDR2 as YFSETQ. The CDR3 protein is CASSFSGNTGELFF. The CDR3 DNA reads TGCGCCAGCAGCTTTAGCGGGAACACCGGGGAGCTGTTTTTT.

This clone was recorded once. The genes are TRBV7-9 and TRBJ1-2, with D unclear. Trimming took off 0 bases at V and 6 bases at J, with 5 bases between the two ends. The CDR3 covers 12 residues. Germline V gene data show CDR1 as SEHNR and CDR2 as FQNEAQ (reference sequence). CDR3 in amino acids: CASSLAGDGYTF. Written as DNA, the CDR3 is TGTGCCAGCAGCTTAGCGGGAGATGGCTACACCTTC.

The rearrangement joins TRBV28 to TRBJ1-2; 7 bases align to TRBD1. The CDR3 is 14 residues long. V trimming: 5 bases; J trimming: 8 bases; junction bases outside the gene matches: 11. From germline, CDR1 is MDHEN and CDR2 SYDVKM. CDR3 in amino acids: CASSPGQVGRGYTF. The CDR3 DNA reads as TGTGCCAGCAGTCCTGGACAGGTTGGTCGGGGCTACACCTTC.

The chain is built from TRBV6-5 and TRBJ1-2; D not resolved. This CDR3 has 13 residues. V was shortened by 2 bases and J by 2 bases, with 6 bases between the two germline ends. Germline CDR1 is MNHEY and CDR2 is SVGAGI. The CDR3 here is CASSYDVNYGYTF. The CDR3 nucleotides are TGTGCCAGCAGTTACGACGTGAACTATGGCTACACCTTC.

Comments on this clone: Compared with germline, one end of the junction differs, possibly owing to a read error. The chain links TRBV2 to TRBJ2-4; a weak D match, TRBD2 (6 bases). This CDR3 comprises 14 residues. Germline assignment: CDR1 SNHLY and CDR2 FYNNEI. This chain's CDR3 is CASSEQLAENIQYF. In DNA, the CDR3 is TGTGCCAGCAGTGAACAACTAGCCGAAAACATTCAGTACTTC.

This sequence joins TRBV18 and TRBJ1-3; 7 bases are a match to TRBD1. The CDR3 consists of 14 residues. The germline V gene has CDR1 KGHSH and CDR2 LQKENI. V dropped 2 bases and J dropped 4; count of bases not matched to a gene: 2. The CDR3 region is CASSPTGAGNTIYF. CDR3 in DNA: TGTGCCAGCTCACCAACAGGGGCCGGAAACACCATATATTTT.

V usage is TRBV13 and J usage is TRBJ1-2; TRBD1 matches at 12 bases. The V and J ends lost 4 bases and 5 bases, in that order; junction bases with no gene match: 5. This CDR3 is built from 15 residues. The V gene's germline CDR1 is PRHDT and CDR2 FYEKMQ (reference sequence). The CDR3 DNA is TGTGCCAGCAGCTCTGGGACAGGGGGCGTTTATGGCTACACCTTC. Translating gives CASSSGTGGVYGYTF.

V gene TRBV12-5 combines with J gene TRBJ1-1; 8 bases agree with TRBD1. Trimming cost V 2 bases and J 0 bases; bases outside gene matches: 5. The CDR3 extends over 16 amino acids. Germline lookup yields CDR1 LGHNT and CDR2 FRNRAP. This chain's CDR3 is CASGLIQGVMNTEAFF. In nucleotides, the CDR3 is TGTGCTAGTGGTTTGATACAGGGGGTTATGAACACTGAAGCTTTCTTT.

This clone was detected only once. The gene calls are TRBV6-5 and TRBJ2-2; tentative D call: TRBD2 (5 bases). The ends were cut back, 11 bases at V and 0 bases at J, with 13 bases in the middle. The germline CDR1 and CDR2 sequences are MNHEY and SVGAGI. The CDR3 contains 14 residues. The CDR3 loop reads CAVEGRANTGELFF. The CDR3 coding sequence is TGTGCCGTAGAGGGTCGAGCGAACACCGGGGAGCTGTTTTTT.

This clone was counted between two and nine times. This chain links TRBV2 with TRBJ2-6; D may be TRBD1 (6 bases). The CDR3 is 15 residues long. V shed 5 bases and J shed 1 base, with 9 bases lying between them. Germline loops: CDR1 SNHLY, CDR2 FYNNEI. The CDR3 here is CASSTGLSGANVLTF. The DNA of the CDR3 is TGTGCCAGCAGTACAGGGTTATCTGGGGCCAACGTCCTGACTTTC.

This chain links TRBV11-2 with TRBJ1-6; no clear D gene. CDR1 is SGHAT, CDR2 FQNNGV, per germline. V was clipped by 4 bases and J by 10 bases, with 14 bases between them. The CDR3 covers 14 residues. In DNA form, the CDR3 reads TGTGCCAGCAGCTCGTCCCGGATTGACTCACCCCTCCACTTT. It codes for CASSSSRIDSPLHF.

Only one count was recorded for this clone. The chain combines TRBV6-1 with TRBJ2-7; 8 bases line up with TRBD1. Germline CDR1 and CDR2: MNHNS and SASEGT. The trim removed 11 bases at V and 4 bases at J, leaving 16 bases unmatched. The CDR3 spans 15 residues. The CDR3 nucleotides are TGTGCCTTAGAATCTCCCAAGGGGACAGGTTACGAGCAGTACTTC. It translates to CALESPKGTGYEQYF.

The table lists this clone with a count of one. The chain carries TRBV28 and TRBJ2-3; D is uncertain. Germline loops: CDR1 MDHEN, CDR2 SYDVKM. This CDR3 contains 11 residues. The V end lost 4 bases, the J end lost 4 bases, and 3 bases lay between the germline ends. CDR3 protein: CASSYADTQYF. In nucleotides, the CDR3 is TGTGCCAGCAGTTACGCAGATACGCAGTATTTT.

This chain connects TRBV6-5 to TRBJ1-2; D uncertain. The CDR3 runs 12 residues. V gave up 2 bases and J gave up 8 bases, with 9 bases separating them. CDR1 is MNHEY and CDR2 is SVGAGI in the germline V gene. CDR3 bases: TGTGCCAGCAGTTACGAGGGTTCGGGCTACACCTTC. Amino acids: CASSYEGSGYTF.

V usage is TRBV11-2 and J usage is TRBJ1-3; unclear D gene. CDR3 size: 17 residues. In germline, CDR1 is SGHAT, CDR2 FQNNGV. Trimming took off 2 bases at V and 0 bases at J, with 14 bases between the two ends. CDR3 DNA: TGTGCCAGCAGCTTATTGGACGGACTAATCTCTGGAAACACCATATATTTT. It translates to CASSLLDGLISGNTIYF.

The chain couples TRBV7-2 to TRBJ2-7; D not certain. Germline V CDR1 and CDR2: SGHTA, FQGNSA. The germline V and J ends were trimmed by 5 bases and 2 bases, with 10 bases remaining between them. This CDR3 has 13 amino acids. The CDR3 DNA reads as TGTGCCAGCAGCAACCCCGCCCCCTACGAGCAGTACTTC. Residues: CASSNPAPYEQYF.

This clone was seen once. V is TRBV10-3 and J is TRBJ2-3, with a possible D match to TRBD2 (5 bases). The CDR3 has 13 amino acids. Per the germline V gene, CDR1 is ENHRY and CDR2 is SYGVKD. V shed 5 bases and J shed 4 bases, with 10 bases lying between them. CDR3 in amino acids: CAISLREPDTQYF. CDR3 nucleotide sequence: TGTGCCATCAGTTTGAGGGAACCAGATACGCAGTATTTT.

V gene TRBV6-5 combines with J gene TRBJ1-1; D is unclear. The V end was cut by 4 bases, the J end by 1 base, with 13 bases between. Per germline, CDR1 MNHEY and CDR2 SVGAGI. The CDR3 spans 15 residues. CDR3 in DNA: TGTGCCAGCAGTTTATCGGGCCGGACGAACACTGAAGCTTTCTTT. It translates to CASSLSGRTNTEAFF.

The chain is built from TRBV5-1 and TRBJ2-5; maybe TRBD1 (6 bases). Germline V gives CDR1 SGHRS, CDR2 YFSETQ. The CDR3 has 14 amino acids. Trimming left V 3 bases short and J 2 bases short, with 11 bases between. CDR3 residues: CASSSTGPQETQYF. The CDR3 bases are TGCGCCAGCAGCTCGACAGGACCACAAGAGACCCAGTACTTC.

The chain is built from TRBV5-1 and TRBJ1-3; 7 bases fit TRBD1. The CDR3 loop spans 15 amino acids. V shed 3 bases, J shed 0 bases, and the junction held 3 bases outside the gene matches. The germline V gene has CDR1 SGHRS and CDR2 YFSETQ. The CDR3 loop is CASSSGQFSGNTIYF. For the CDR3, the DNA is TGCGCCAGCAGCTCGGGACAGTTCTCTGGAAACACCATATATTTT.

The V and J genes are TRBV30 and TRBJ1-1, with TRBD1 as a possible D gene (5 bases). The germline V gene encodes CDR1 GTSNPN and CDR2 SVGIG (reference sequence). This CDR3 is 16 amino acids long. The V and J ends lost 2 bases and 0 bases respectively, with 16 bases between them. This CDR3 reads CAWSRGGILMNTEAFF. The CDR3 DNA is TGTGCCTGGAGTCGGGGGGGAATCCTTATGAACACTGAAGCTTTCTTT.

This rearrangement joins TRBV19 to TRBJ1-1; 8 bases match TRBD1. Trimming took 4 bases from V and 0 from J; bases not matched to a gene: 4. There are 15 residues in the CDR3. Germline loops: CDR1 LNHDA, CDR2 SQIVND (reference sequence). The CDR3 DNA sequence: TGTGCCAGTAGTAGTCGACAGGGGCTGAACACTGAAGCTTTCTTT. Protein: CASSSRQGLNTEAFF.

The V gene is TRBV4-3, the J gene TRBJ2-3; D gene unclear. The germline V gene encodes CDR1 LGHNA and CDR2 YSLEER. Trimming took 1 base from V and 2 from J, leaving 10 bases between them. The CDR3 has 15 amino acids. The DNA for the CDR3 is TGCGCCAGCAGCCAAGGGCCTATAACCACAGATACGCAGTATTTT. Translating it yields CASSQGPITTDTQYF.

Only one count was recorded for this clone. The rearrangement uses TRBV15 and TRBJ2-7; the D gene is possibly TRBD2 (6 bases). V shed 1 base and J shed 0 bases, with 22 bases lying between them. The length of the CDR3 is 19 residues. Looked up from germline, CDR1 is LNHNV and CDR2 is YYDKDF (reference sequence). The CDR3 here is CATSRGREVWRGSSYEQYF. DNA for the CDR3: TGTGCCACCAGCAGAGGGAGGGAAGTTTGGCGGGGCAGCTCCTACGAGCAGTACTTC.